These T cell receptor beta chains were read from a single sample in a study of blood T cell repertoires in COVID-19. The repertoire was sequenced with immunoSEQ multiplex PCR; TCRdb's copy has only in-frame clones and lacks some. The table has 140,000 or so clones, around 90% seen once. The sample comprised peripheral blood. All receptors derive from a man aged 65 to 85 with acute or convalescent COVID-19. Each CDR3 is given with its conserved first and last residue. The D gene is left open where the match is weak. The size of a clone is reported for some rows only, either as once, few or many, or as a class for expanded clones.

J gene,D gene,clone size,V gene,CDR3 protein,CDR3 DNA
TRBJ1-5,TRBD1,-,TRBV29-1,CSASGTGNQPQHF,TGCAGCGCCTCCGGGACAGGGAATCAGCCCCAGCATTTT
TRBJ1-6,TRBD1,-,TRBV5-6,CASSLEAGGGNSPLHF,TGTGCCAGCAGCTTGGAAGCAGGGGGCGGGAATTCACCCCTCCACTTT
TRBJ1-4,TRBD1,-,TRBV4-1,CASSQVGTASNEKLFF,TGCGCCAGCAGCCAAGTCGGGACAGCGAGTAATGAAAAACTGTTTTTT
TRBJ2-5,-,-,TRBV5-1,CASSPGQIQETQYF,TGCGCCAGCAGCCCTGGCCAGATTCAAGAGACCCAGTACTTC
TRBJ2-5,TRBD1,-,TRBV6-1,CASSEGTGRETQYF,TGTGCCAGCAGTGAAGGGACAGGTCGAGAGACCCAGTACTTC
TRBJ1-1,TRBD1,few,TRBV5-1,CASSPWGQGTEAFF,TGCGCCAGCAGCCCGTGGGGACAGGGCACTGAAGCTTTCTTT
TRBJ2-7,TRBD2,-,TRBV11-1,CASRNGLGESYEQYF,TGTGCCAGCAGGAACGGACTAGGAGAAAGCTACGAGCAGTACTTC
TRBJ2-3,-,-,TRBV3-1/TRBV3-2,CASSPSTDTQYF,TGTGCCAGCAGCCCCAGTACAGATACGCAGTATTTT
TRBJ1-1,TRBD1,-,TRBV7-2,CASRAGGREAFF,TGTGCCAGCAGGGCAGGGGGGAGAGAAGCTTTCTTT
TRBJ2-5,TRBD1,-,TRBV18,CASSPSSGQGGTQYF,TGTGCCAGCTCACCCTCCTCGGGACAGGGTGGGACCCAGTACTTC
TRBJ1-5,-,-,TRBV18,CASSPSGGNQPQHF,TGTGCCAGCTCACCTTCGGGGGGGAATCAGCCCCAGCATTTT
TRBJ2-5,-,once,TRBV6-1,CASSETAFQETQYF,TGTGCCAGCAGTGAAACAGCTTTCCAAGAGACCCAGTACTTC
TRBJ1-5,TRBD1,-,TRBV15,CATSKDRGGNQPQHF,TGTGCCACCAGCAAGGACAGGGGGGGAAATCAGCCCCAGCATTTT
TRBJ2-1,-,-,TRBV7-9,CASSSRETGENEQFF,TGTGCCAGCAGCTCGCGGGAGACAGGGGAGAATGAGCAGTTCTTC
TRBJ2-1,TRBD2,-,TRBV11-2,CASSLGLAYYNEQFF,TGTGCCAGCAGCCTAGGACTAGCGTACTACAATGAGCAGTTCTTC
TRBJ1-2,TRBD1,-,TRBV11-2,CASSLEGGGSGYTF,TGTGCCAGCAGCTTAGAAGGAGGGGGCTCTGGCTACACCTTC
TRBJ2-7,-,-,TRBV18,CASSQNQGLSYEQYF,TGTGCCAGCTCACAAAACCAGGGACTCTCCTACGAGCAGTACTTC
TRBJ1-1,-,-,TRBV12-3/TRBV12-4,CASSFPGLEAFF,TGTGCCAGCAGTTTTCCAGGATTGGAAGCTTTCTTT
TRBJ1-3,TRBD1,-,TRBV6-1,CASSDKKGTASSGNTIYF,TGTGCCAGCAGTGACAAAAAAGGGACAGCTAGCTCTGGAAACACCATATATTTT
TRBJ2-3,TRBD2,-,TRBV7-3,CASSQHRLAGGVTDTQYF,TGTGCCAGCAGTCAACACCGACTAGCGGGAGGGGTCACAGATACGCAGTATTTT
TRBJ1-2,-,-,TRBV5-5,CASSLRERGYTF,TGTGCCAGCAGCCTCCGGGAGCGGGGCTACACCTTC
TRBJ2-2,-,-,TRBV6-5,CASKLLAVNTGELFF,TGTGCCAGCAAATTGTTAGCGGTGAACACCGGGGAGCTGTTTTTT
TRBJ1-5,-,-,TRBV10-3,CAISQINQPQHF,TGTGCCATCAGTCAGATAAATCAGCCCCAGCATTTT
TRBJ2-1,-,-,TRBV5-1,CASSLAEGASYNEQFF,TGCGCCAGCAGCTTGGCGGAGGGGGCCTCCTACAATGAGCAGTTCTTC
TRBJ1-2,TRBD1,-,TRBV19,CASSIKDRQPNYGYTF,TGTGCCAGTAGTATAAAGGACAGGCAGCCCAACTATGGCTACACCTTC
TRBJ1-2,TRBD1,-,TRBV25-1,CASSGAGTGHGYTF,TGTGCCAGCAGTGGAGCCGGGACAGGGCATGGCTACACCTTC
TRBJ1-2,-,-,TRBV4-1,CASRTRIREGNYGYTF,TGCGCCAGCAGGACAAGAATCAGGGAAGGAAACTATGGCTACACCTTC
TRBJ2-1,-,once,TRBV4-1,CASRPRGGSDEQFF,TGCGCCAGCAGGCCGCGAGGGGGAAGTGATGAGCAGTTCTTC
TRBJ2-3,-,-,TRBV24-1,CATSDSGLGDTQYF,TGTGCCACCAGTGATTCGGGACTCGGGGATACGCAGTATTTT
TRBJ2-7,TRBD2,-,TRBV9,CASSLIEGRGEQYF,TGTGCCAGCAGTCTTATAGAGGGGAGGGGCGAGCAGTACTTC
TRBJ2-5,-,-,TRBV19,CASSTGTRETQYF,TGTGCCAGTAGTACTGGGACAAGAGAGACCCAGTACTTC
TRBJ2-3,-,-,TRBV10-3,CAISDLAQYTDTQYF,TGTGCCATCAGTGACCTTGCCCAGTACACAGATACGCAGTATTTT
TRBJ2-7,TRBD2,-,TRBV3-1/TRBV3-2,CASSHGREQYF,TGTGCCAGCAGCCACGGGAGGGAGCAGTACTTC
TRBJ1-1,-,once,TRBV20-1,CSAWTDTEAFF,TGCAGTGCTTGGACAGACACTGAAGCTTTCTTT
TRBJ2-2,TRBD2,-,TRBV3-1/TRBV3-2,CASSPGLAHTGELFF,TGTGCCAGCAGCCCAGGACTAGCCCACACCGGGGAGCTGTTTTTT
TRBJ1-2,-,-,TRBV10-1,CASSESIWQGWIYGYTF,TGCGCCAGCAGTGAGTCGATTTGGCAGGGGTGGATCTATGGCTACACCTTC
TRBJ2-5,-,-,TRBV29-1,CSVRPGILETQYF,TGCAGCGTACGACCGGGGATTTTAGAGACCCAGTACTTC
TRBJ2-1,TRBD2,-,TRBV11-2,CASSLGVAGGESYNEQFF,TGTGCCAGCAGCTTAGGGGTAGCGGGAGGAGAGTCCTACAATGAGCAGTTCTTC
TRBJ2-5,-,once,TRBV7-2,CASSPTGLWGETQYF,TGTGCCAGCAGTCCCACAGGGCTATGGGGAGAGACCCAGTACTTC
TRBJ1-2,TRBD1,-,TRBV6-6,CASRGQGHNYGYTF,TGTGCCAGCAGAGGACAGGGGCATAACTATGGCTACACCTTC
TRBJ1-6,-,-,TRBV6-1,CASSGPAGSYNSPLHF,TGTGCCAGCAGTGGGCCGGCGGGTTCCTATAATTCACCCCTCCACTTT
TRBJ1-3,-,-,TRBV5-1,CASSLWGGSGNTIYF,TGCGCCAGCAGCTTATGGGGAGGCTCTGGAAACACCATATATTTT
TRBJ2-5,TRBD2,once,TRBV11-2,CASKRLAGDQETQYF,TGTGCCAGCAAGAGACTAGCGGGGGACCAAGAGACCCAGTACTTC
TRBJ2-7,-,-,TRBV24-1,CATSDRASYEQYF,TGTGCCACCAGTGACAGGGCCTCCTACGAGCAGTACTTC
TRBJ2-7,-,once,TRBV3-1/TRBV3-2,CASSRGSSGYEQYF,TGTGCCAGCAGCCGAGGGAGTAGCGGCTACGAGCAGTACTTC